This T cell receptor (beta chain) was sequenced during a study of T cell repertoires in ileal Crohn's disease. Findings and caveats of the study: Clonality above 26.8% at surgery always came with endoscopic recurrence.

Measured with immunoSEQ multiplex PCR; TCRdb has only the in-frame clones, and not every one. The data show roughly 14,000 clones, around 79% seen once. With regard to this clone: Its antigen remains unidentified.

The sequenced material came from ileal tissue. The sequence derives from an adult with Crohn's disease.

The CDR3 region has the DNA TGTGCCAGCAGTACTAGCGGGGGGAACTCCTACGAGCAGTACTTC. Its translation: CASSTSGGNSYEQYF. This chain uses TRBV27 with TRBJ2-7; 12 nucleotides match TRBD2. Germline V CDR1 and CDR2: MNHEY, SMNVEV (reference sequence). There are 15 residues in the CDR3. V lost 5 bases and J lost 0; bases outside the gene matches: 2.